This passage covers 27 T cell receptor beta chains from one sample sequenced in a study of CD8 T cells in Susac syndrome. Random hexamers were used to reverse transcribe an amount of about 0.45 to 1 ug RNA. TCRdb fed the immunoSEQ multiplex PCR reads into MiXCR, producing one record per CDR3 protein. The top ten clones hold over 0.15% of a sample with fewer than 150,000 distinct CDR3 sequences, 95% of them seen once. The specimen was CD8+ T cells from PBMCs. These receptors all come from a human donor with Susac syndrome.

The chain carries TRBV15 and TRBJ2-7, with 7 bases lining up with TRBD2. V lost 3 bases to trimming and J lost 0 bases; unmatched junction nucleotides: 8. The CDR3 runs 16 residues. Germline loops: CDR1 LNHNV, CDR2 YYDKDF (reference sequence). The CDR3 DNA reads TGTGCCACCAGCAGTTTTGCGGGAGTAAGCTCCTACGAGCAGTACTTC. Translated, it gives CATSSFAGVSSYEQYF. The full variable domain, completed using reference TRBV15 and TRBJ2-7, is DAMVIQNPRYQVTQFGKPVTLSCSQTLNHNVMYWYQQKSSQAPKLLFHYYDKDFNNEADTPDNFQSRRPNTSFCFLDIRSPGLGDTAMYLCATSSFAGVSSYEQYFGPGTRLTVT.

J is TRBJ2-5 and V is TRBV6-1, with D possibly TRBD1 on 5 matching bases. V dropped 2 bases and J dropped 5 bases, with 9 bases sitting between them. CDR1 and CDR2 (germline): MNHNS, SASEGT. CDR3 length: 13 amino acids. The CDR3 sequence is CASSEPGMETQYF. For the CDR3, the DNA is TGTGCCAGCAGTGAACCAGGGATGGAGACCCAGTACTTC.

This chain joins TRBV5-1 and TRBJ1-2; D is perhaps TRBD1 (5 bases). This CDR3 contains 12 residues. The V end was cut by 9 bases, the J end by 2 bases, with 11 bases between. Per germline, CDR1 SGHRS and CDR2 YFSETQ. This chain's CDR3 is CATLTENYGYTF. CDR3 DNA: TGCGCCACCTTGACAGAAAACTATGGCTACACCTTC.

This clonotype was counted a single time. CDR3 bases: TGCAGCGTTACGTCCCAGGACAGGGTCGGCTACACCTTC. Encoded protein: CSVTSQDRVGYTF. This sequence joins TRBV29-1 and TRBJ1-2, with 8 bases fitting TRBD1. With 5 bases clipped from V and 8 bases from J, the junction kept 10 bases outside the gene matches. The CDR3 length is 13 residues. Germline values: CDR1 SQVTM, CDR2 ANQGSEA.

This chain uses TRBV12-3 or TRBV12-4 with TRBJ1-4, with 7 bases matching TRBD1. J lost 12 bases, V lost 5 bases, and 3 bases had no gene match. The CDR3 covers 11 residues. In nucleotides, the CDR3 is TGTGCCAGCAGTATCGGGACAGAACTGTTTTTT. It codes for CASSIGTELFF.

V usage is TRBV10-2 and J usage is TRBJ2-1; tentatively, D is TRBD2 (6 bases). The V gene lost 5 bases and the J gene lost 5 bases, with 13 bases spanning the gap. The germline V gene has CDR1 WSHSY and CDR2 SAAADI. CDR3 length: 14 residues. The CDR3 is CASSPGEWDNEQFF. CDR3 DNA sequence: TGCGCCAGCAGTCCGGGAGAATGGGACAATGAGCAGTTCTTC.

This clonotype was detected a few times. The gene calls are TRBV12-3 or TRBV12-4 and TRBJ2-7, with D unclear. This CDR3 contains 12 residues. V was trimmed by 5 bases and J by 3 bases, leaving 8 bases between them. CDR3 loop: CASSAGLYEQYF. The CDR3 bases are TGTGCCAGCAGTGCCGGGCTCTACGAGCAGTACTTC.

This chain connects TRBV9 to TRBJ2-7; D is unresolved. V lost 4 bases, J lost 4 bases, and 15 bases lay in between. CDR3 length: 14 residues. Germline loops: CDR1 SGDLS, CDR2 YYNGEE. The CDR3 loop reads CASSPSSTEYEQYF. The CDR3 DNA reads TGTGCCAGCAGCCCTTCCTCAACGGAATACGAGCAGTACTTC.

The chain joins TRBV7-9 to TRBJ2-3; D may correspond to TRBD1 or TRBD2 (6 bases each). V was clipped by 5 bases and J by 2 bases, with 17 bases between them. Germline V gives CDR1 SEHNR, CDR2 FQNEAQ (reference sequence). This CDR3 comprises 16 residues. The CDR3 coding sequence is TGTGCCAGCAGCCCCGAGGCGGGACACCCCACAGATACGCAGTATTTT. Translating gives CASSPEAGHPTDTQYF.

The CDR3 DNA sequence: TGTGCCACCAGCAGAGTTAGTTGGCCGAAGGACACATACAATGAGCAGTTCTTC. Translated: CATSRVSWPKDTYNEQFF. The V call is TRBV15, the J call TRBJ2-1, with D perhaps TRBD1 (5 bases). Germline V gene lookup returns CDR1 LNHNV and CDR2 YYDKDF (reference sequence). This CDR3 comprises 18 residues. Trimming stripped 1 base from V and 4 bases from J, with 20 bases between.

The chain joins TRBV29-1 to TRBJ2-2; 8 bases are a match to TRBD2. CDR3 length: 18 amino acids. V trimming: 1 base; J trimming: 1 base; junction bases outside the gene matches: 11. Germline V CDR1 and CDR2: SQVTM, ANQGSEA. CDR3 region: CSVEGGQTSELNTGELFF. The CDR3 DNA is TGCAGCGTTGAAGGGGGCCAGACTAGCGAACTGAACACCGGGGAGCTGTTTTTT.

This chain connects TRBV29-1 to TRBJ1-2; D not certain. The germline CDR1 and CDR2 sequences are SQVTM and ANQGSEA. The CDR3 consists of 14 residues. V gave up 8 bases and J gave up 5 bases, with 21 bases separating them. The DNA for the CDR3 is TGCAGCCTCCCAACGGGGTTTCCGCCGTATGGCTACACCTTC. Encoded protein: CSLPTGFPPYGYTF.

V is TRBV4-1 and J is TRBJ2-3, with 8 positions matching TRBD2. After removal of 1 base from V and 2 bases from J, the junction contained 5 bases not matched to a gene. CDR3 size: 16 residues. Per the germline V gene, CDR1 is MGHRA and CDR2 is YSYEKL. The CDR3 sequence: CASSQAVAGFTDTQYF. CDR3 nucleotide sequence: TGCGCCAGCAGCCAAGCGGTAGCGGGGTTCACAGATACGCAGTATTTT.

The chain is built from TRBV28 and TRBJ2-7, with 7 bases aligning to TRBD1. Germline CDR1 is MDHEN and CDR2 is SYDVKM. With V trimmed by 6 bases and J by 1 base, 6 bases remained unmatched. The CDR3 extends over 14 amino acids. The CDR3 spells CASRRQGYSYEQYF. The DNA of the CDR3 is TGTGCCAGCAGACGACAGGGATATTCCTACGAGCAGTACTTC.

The J gene is TRBJ2-1, the V gene TRBV29-1, with 8 bases aligning to TRBD2. The CDR3 sequence is 11 residues long. Germline-derived CDR1 and CDR2 are SQVTM and ANQGSEA. V lost 8 bases, J lost 8 bases, and 5 bases stayed unmatched. CDR3 nucleotide sequence: TGCAGCTTGCCGACTAGCGATGAGCAGTTCTTC. This sequence encodes CSLPTSDEQFF.

V gene TRBV20-1 combines with J gene TRBJ2-1, with 14 bases that match TRBD2. Per germline, CDR1 DFQATT and CDR2 SNEGSKA (reference sequence). V dropped 4 bases and J dropped 0; count of bases not matched to a gene: 17. This CDR3 contains 21 residues. CDR3 sequence reads: CSANLKPGTSGSPYSYNEQFF. DNA of the CDR3: TGCAGTGCTAACTTAAAGCCCGGGACTAGCGGGAGCCCGTACTCCTACAATGAGCAGTTCTTC.

The CDR3 spells CASSSHVTGSTGELFF. CDR3 in DNA: TGTGCCAGCAGTTCGCATGTGACAGGCAGCACCGGGGAGCTGTTTTTT. This chain connects TRBV6-5 to TRBJ2-2; D perhaps matches TRBD1 (6 bases). Germline CDR1 MNHEY, CDR2 SVGAGI. This CDR3 region has 16 residues. V was cut by 4 bases and J by 4 bases, with 16 bases left in between.

This sequence joins TRBV20-1 and TRBJ2-1; D uncertain. V was clipped by 0 bases and J by 0 bases, with 9 bases between them. From germline, CDR1 is DFQATT and CDR2 SNEGSKA (reference sequence). The CDR3 totals 15 residues. This CDR3 is CSARDGGGSYNEQFF. The CDR3 nucleotides are TGCAGTGCTAGAGATGGCGGTGGCTCCTACAATGAGCAGTTCTTC.

The chain is built from TRBV11-1 and TRBJ2-1; the match to TRBD2 covers 10 bases. In germline, CDR1 is SGHAT, CDR2 FQDESV (reference sequence). The CDR3 totals 15 residues. Trimming removed 5 bases from V and 5 bases from J; junction bases left unmatched: 6. In DNA form, the CDR3 reads TGTGCCAGCAGCCCTGGGACTAGCGCCCACAATGAGCAGTTCTTC. The encoded protein is CASSPGTSAHNEQFF.

CDR3 region: CASSPEDRTSGYTF. CDR3 DNA: TGTGCCAGCAGCCCCGAGGACAGGACTAGTGGCTACACCTTC. The rearrangement joins TRBV7-9 to TRBJ1-2; 7 positions agree with TRBD1. The trim removed 5 bases at V and 7 bases at J, leaving 10 bases unmatched. The CDR3 runs 14 residues. The germline V gene encodes CDR1 SEHNR and CDR2 FQNEAQ (reference sequence).

The chain is built from TRBV29-1 and TRBJ1-1; 7 bases align to TRBD1. This CDR3 is 13 amino acids long. From germline, CDR1 is SQVTM and CDR2 ANQGSEA. With 8 bases clipped from V and 4 bases from J, the junction kept 10 bases outside the gene matches. The CDR3 region is CSPIKGQTTEAFF. CDR3 coding DNA: TGCAGCCCAATAAAGGGACAGACCACTGAAGCTTTCTTT.

The J gene is TRBJ1-4, the V gene TRBV25-1; D is perhaps TRBD1 (5 bases). Trimming shortened V by 3 bases and J by 5 bases, and 16 bases separated the two germline ends. The CDR3 extends over 16 amino acids. CDR1 MGHDK and CDR2 SYGVNS come from the germline V gene. CDR3 coding DNA: TGTGCCAGCAGTGACCCTCTCCAGGGAGACAATGAAAAACTGTTTTTT. Translating it yields CASSDPLQGDNEKLFF.

The rearrangement joins TRBV2 to TRBJ2-7, with TRBD2 matching over 10 bases. Germline V lookup: CDR1 SNHLY, CDR2 FYNNEI. V lost 4 bases, J lost 5 bases, and 8 bases stayed unmatched. The CDR3 totals 15 residues. The CDR3 bases are TGTGCCAGCAGTGCCGGCCTAGCGGGAGTCCACGAGCAGTACTTC. Encoded protein: CASSAGLAGVHEQYF.

In this sample, this clonotype turned up a few times. This chain uses TRBV27 with TRBJ2-5; 11 bases match TRBD2. Per the germline V gene, CDR1 is MNHEY and CDR2 is SMNVEV (reference sequence). V lost 6 bases, J lost 2 bases, and 5 bases stayed unmatched. The CDR3 runs 15 residues. CDR3 in amino acids: CASSQLAGGQETQYF. In DNA, the CDR3 is TGTGCCAGCAGCCAGCTAGCGGGAGGACAAGAGACCCAGTACTTC.

The chain is built from TRBV19 and TRBJ1-5; a weak D match, TRBD1 (6 bases). The V end was cut by 3 bases, the J end by 3 bases, with 12 bases between. There are 15 residues in the CDR3. Germline assignment: CDR1 LNHDA and CDR2 SQIVND (reference sequence). CDR3 sequence (DNA): TGTGCCAGTAGTATCCCGGACAGAGCCAATCAGCCCCAGCATTTT. Amino acid sequence: CASSIPDRANQPQHF.

This rearrangement joins TRBV18 to TRBJ2-1; D gene uncertain. V was pared by 1 base and J by 7 bases, with 11 bases between. Germline-derived CDR1 and CDR2 are KGHSH and LQKENI. The CDR3 length is 14 residues. This CDR3 is CASSPQGFENEQFF. The DNA for the CDR3 is TGTGCCAGCTCACCACAAGGGTTCGAGAATGAGCAGTTCTTC.

The V gene is TRBV4-1, the J gene TRBJ1-5, with D uncertain. The length of the CDR3 is 14 residues. Germline CDR1 is MGHRA and CDR2 is YSYEKL. V lost 4 bases to trimming and J lost 4 bases, with 11 bases between them. In nucleotides, the CDR3 is TGCGCCAGCAGCCCAACAGACGGGAATCAGCCCCAGCATTTT. Translated, it gives CASSPTDGNQPQHF.